These 8 T cell receptor beta chains were all obtained from the same sample, sequenced in a study of OX40 agonist ivuxolimab in advanced cancers. The table came from immunoSEQ multiplex PCR; TCRdb's copy has only in-frame clones and leaves some out. The sample records some 70,000 clones, about 86% being singletons. The sample in question was CD4+ or CD8+ T cells sorted from blood, obtained in a trial of the OX40 agonist ivuxolimab. Receptors originate from an adult with an advanced solid tumor such as melanoma, head and neck, liver or kidney cancer.

This clone was counted only a few times. The V gene is TRBV7-6, the J gene TRBJ1-3; 8 positions match TRBD1. Germline V lookup: CDR1 SGHVS, CDR2 FNYEAQ. The CDR3 loop spans 16 amino acids. Trimming at V came to 5 bases and at J to 2 bases, leaving 8 bases not matched to a gene. In DNA, the CDR3 is TGTGCCAGCAGCGTACTACAGGGGGAGACTGGAAACACCATATATTTT. Translating it yields CASSVLQGETGNTIYF.

J is TRBJ1-1 and V is TRBV2; D ambiguous. Germline lookup yields CDR1 SNHLY and CDR2 FYNNEI. V was cut by 5 bases and J by 1 base, with 11 bases left in between. The CDR3 covers 14 residues. The DNA of the CDR3 is TGTGCCAGCAGTCTCACCCAGAGGAACACTGAAGCTTTCTTT. Its protein product is CASSLTQRNTEAFF.

The rearrangement joins TRBV7-9 to TRBJ2-2; D may be TRBD1 (6 bases). Germline CDR1 SEHNR, CDR2 FQNEAQ (reference sequence). CDR3 length equals 17 residues. The ends were cut back, 6 bases at V and 1 base at J, with 18 bases in the middle. CDR3 sequence reads: CASRPQGHSRNTGELFF. The CDR3 region has the DNA TGTGCCAGCAGACCACAGGGTCACTCTCGGAACACCGGGGAGCTGTTTTTT.

The V call is TRBV11-3, the J call TRBJ2-2; a weak D match, TRBD2 (6 bases). This CDR3 has 17 amino acids. Trimming cost V 3 bases and J 5 bases, with 19 bases left between them. Germline V gene data show CDR1 as SGHNT and CDR2 as YENEEA. The CDR3 reads CASSLRVSPSGTGELFF. The CDR3 DNA follows: TGTGCCAGCAGCTTGCGAGTCAGTCCCAGCGGGACCGGGGAGCTGTTTTTT.

This chain links TRBV9 with TRBJ2-1; D may correspond to TRBD1 or TRBD2 (6 bases each). V gave up 3 bases and J gave up 3 bases, with 22 bases separating them. In germline, CDR1 is SGDLS, CDR2 YYNGEE. This CDR3 contains 18 residues. The CDR3 is CASSARVGGGTRYNEQFF. In nucleotides, the CDR3 is TGTGCCAGCAGCGCACGTGTTGGAGGGGGGACCCGCTACAATGAGCAGTTCTTC.

DNA for the CDR3: TGTGCCTGGATGGGTAGCGGGGGAAAAGATACGCAGTATTTT. Translating it yields CAWMGSGGKDTQYF. The chain has TRBV30 and TRBJ2-3; 9 positions match TRBD2. V dropped 4 bases and J dropped 5; count of bases not matched to a gene: 7. The germline V gene encodes CDR1 GTSNPN and CDR2 SVGIG (reference sequence). The CDR3 contains 14 residues.

The rearrangement uses TRBV6-1 and TRBJ1-2; no reliable D call. The CDR3 spans 11 residues. CDR1 is MNHNS, CDR2 SASEGT, per germline. The V end was cut by 7 bases, the J end by 1 base, with 4 bases between. CDR3 in DNA: TGTGCCAGCAAGAATAACTATGGCTACACCTTC. Residues: CASKNNYGYTF.

The chain couples TRBV5-4 to TRBJ2-5; TRBD2 aligns across 7 bases. The CDR3 is 16 residues long. V lost 3 bases to trimming and J lost 5 bases; unmatched junction nucleotides: 13. The germline V gene has CDR1 SGHNT and CDR2 YYREEE (reference sequence). Written as DNA, the CDR3 is TGTGCCAGCAGCTCCCCAATCCGGGGGGTAGGGGAGACCCAGTACTTC. Its translation: CASSSPIRGVGETQYF.